Listed below are T cell receptor beta chains from one sample, sequenced in a study of cytomegalovirus exposure and HLA in healthy donors. Some clones are missing from TCRdb's copy, which holds only in-frame ones; the method was immunoSEQ multiplex PCR. The sample carries 35,000 to 45,000 clones, about 47% recorded once. The specimen was PBMCs. The receptor set was obtained from a human donor in good health. The CDR3 runs from the conserved cysteine through the conserved F or W. The D gene is left open where the match is weak. Size values are once, few and many counts, or a class for expanded clones, and some rows have none.

j_call v_call d_call clone_size cdr3_nt cdr3_aa
TRBJ1-1 TRBV4-1 TRBD1 few TGCGCCAGCAGCCAACCGGGACAGGGAAGGAATGAAGCTTTCTTT CASSQPGQGRNEAFF
TRBJ1-1 TRBV6-6 . . TGTGCCAGCAGAGGTACAGAGAACACTGAAGCTTTCTTT CASRGTENTEAFF
TRBJ1-2 TRBV30 . few TGTGCCTGGAGTGTTTCGGACATCTATGGCTACACCTTC CAWSVSDIYGYTF
TRBJ1-2 TRBV6-1 . . TGTGCCAGCAGGATAGTGACCGGAGGGGAAGGCTACACCTTC CASRIVTGGEGYTF
TRBJ2-1 TRBV13 TRBD2 . TGTGCCAGCAGCTCTAGGACTAGGCCCCCCTACAATGAGCAGTTCTTC CASSSRTRPPYNEQFF
TRBJ1-1 TRBV19 . . TGTGCCAGTACTAAGTTAGACAGGAACACTGAAGCTTTCTTT CASTKLDRNTEAFF
TRBJ2-1 TRBV7-9 . . TGTGCCAGCAGCCCCGGGCGGGCCCGCTACAATGAGCAGTTCTTC CASSPGRARYNEQFF
TRBJ1-3 TRBV15 TRBD1 . TGTGCCACCAGCAGGGCGCGGACAGGGATAAGAAACACCATATATTTT CATSRARTGIRNTIYF
TRBJ2-7 TRBV5-1 TRBD1 few TGCGCCAGCAGCCGCATGACAGGGGACGCCGGCGAGCAGTACTTC CASSRMTGDAGEQYF
TRBJ2-7 TRBV11-1 TRBD1 once TGTGCCAGCAGCCGACAGGGCCCTGGGTACGAGCAGTACTTC CASSRQGPGYEQYF
TRBJ1-6 TRBV2 . many TGTGCCAGCACGACCGCGGCAGGGCAATCACCCCTCCACTTT CASTTAAGQSPLHF
TRBJ2-5 TRBV10-3 TRBD1 . TGTGCCATCAGCCGGGACAGCCTCGTATCTGAGCAGTACTTC CAISRDSLVSEQYF
TRBJ1-3 TRBV6-1 . . TGTGCCAGCAGTGAAAGGAGACAGGCATCTGGAAACACCATATATTTT CASSERRQASGNTIYF
TRBJ2-1 TRBV18 TRBD1 . TGTGCCAGCTCACCAGGACAGGCTTTAGGGGAGCAGTTCTTC CASSPGQALGEQFF
TRBJ2-7 TRBV5-8 TRBD2 . TGTGCCAGCAGCCGCCCGGGGCTAGCGGGCGAGCAGTACTTC CASSRPGLAGEQYF
TRBJ2-7 TRBV7-9 TRBD1 . TGTGCCAGCAGTCCCGCGAAAGGGACAGGGGCCTACGAGCAGTACTTC CASSPAKGTGAYEQYF
TRBJ1-2 TRBV28 . . TGTGCCAGCAGTTCGACGGAGAACTATGGCTACACCTTC CASSSTENYGYTF
TRBJ1-1 TRBV6-1 . few TGTGCCAGCAGTGAGTCCCGGAACACTGAAGCTTTCTTT CASSESRNTEAFF
TRBJ1-2 TRBV13 . few TGTGCCAGCAGCCCCCAGGAGGGTGGCTACACCTTC CASSPQEGGYTF
TRBJ2-7 TRBV5-1 TRBD1 few TGCGCCAGCAGCTTGGGGGACAGATTTATTCCCTACGAGCAGTACTTC CASSLGDRFIPYEQYF
TRBJ1-5 TRBV6-5 TRBD1 . TGTGCCAGCAGTTCAACGACAGGGAAATTCAATCAGCCCCAGCATTTT CASSSTTGKFNQPQHF
TRBJ1-1 TRBV5-5 . few TGTGCCAGCACCGCGGGGGGCAACACGAACACTGAAGCTTTCTTT CASTAGGNTNTEAFF
TRBJ2-5 TRBV18 TRBD1 few TGTGCCAGCTCACCGGGACAGTACCAAGAGACCCAGTACTTC CASSPGQYQETQYF
TRBJ2-3 TRBV13 TRBD2 once TGTGCCAGCAGCGGTGCTAGCGGGGGGGCAGGAGATACGCAGTATTTT CASSGASGGAGDTQYF
TRBJ2-1 TRBV11-3 . . TGTGCCAGCAGCTCCTATGGGGGCGGGGGTTTGAGTGGAGTTGCTGAGCAGTTCTTC CASSSYGGGGLSGVAEQFF
TRBJ2-1 TRBV19 TRBD2 once TGTGCCAGTAGTTCCGCGACTAGCGGGGGGGTTAGCTCCTACAATGAGCAGTTCTTC CASSSATSGGVSSYNEQFF
TRBJ2-6 TRBV7-6 TRBD1 few TGTGCCAGCAGCCCGGGACAGCACTCTGGGGCCAACGTCCTGACTTTC CASSPGQHSGANVLTF
TRBJ2-1 TRBV7-3 TRBD2 . TGTGCCAGCAGCCTAGGTTTTAGCGGGAGGGCCAACCCCTACAATGAGCAGTTCTTC CASSLGFSGRANPYNEQFF
TRBJ2-1 TRBV6-1 TRBD2 . TGTGCCAGCAGTGAAGGAGCGGGGGGGCACAATGAGCAGTTCTTC CASSEGAGGHNEQFF
TRBJ1-2 TRBV6-1 TRBD1 few TGTGCCAGCAGCTCACGGACAGGGCCAGGCTATGGCTACACCTTC CASSSRTGPGYGYTF
TRBJ2-1 TRBV7-2 . . TGTGCCAGCAGCTACTCGACAGGCTCCTACAATGAGCAGTTCTTC CASSYSTGSYNEQFF
TRBJ1-1 TRBV9 . . TGTGCCAGCAGCGTAGGTAATGGAGGAACTGAAGCTTTCTTT CASSVGNGGTEAFF
TRBJ2-7 TRBV10-3 TRBD1 . TGTGCCATCAGGCGACAGGGGGAAACCTACGAGCAGTACTTC CAIRRQGETYEQYF
TRBJ2-5 TRBV27 TRBD2 . TGTGCCAGCAGTGCTCCGGGACTAGCGGCTATCGAGACCCAGTACTTC CASSAPGLAAIETQYF
TRBJ1-2 TRBV5-4 . . TGTGCCAGCAGCGAGGGAGGCTTGCTCTATGGCTACACCTTC CASSEGGLLYGYTF
TRBJ2-7 TRBV15 TRBD2 . TGTGCCACCAGCAGAGAAGCGGGAGGGACCTACGAGCAGTACTTC CATSREAGGTYEQYF
TRBJ2-7 TRBV6-5 . . TGTGCCCTCGTAACGGGAACCTCCTACGAGCAGTACTTC CALVTGTSYEQYF
TRBJ1-5 TRBV30 TRBD1 once TGTGCCTGGAGGCCGGGACAGGGCGATCAGCCCCAGCATTTT CAWRPGQGDQPQHF
TRBJ2-3 TRBV29-1 TRBD2 . TGCAGCGTTGCCCTGGCTAGCGGGAGGACAGATACGCAGTATTTT CSVALASGRTDTQYF
TRBJ1-4 TRBV30 . . TGTGCCTGGAGTCCGAGCGGGAGGGGCGCAACTAATGAAAAACTGTTTTTT CAWSPSGRGATNEKLFF
TRBJ2-5 TRBV7-9 . . TGTGCCAGCAGCTCCGAAGAGACCCAGTACTTC CASSSEETQYF
TRBJ1-2 TRBV7-2 . few TGTGCCAGCAGCTTAGGGGCAGCCGGTCGGGGCTACACCTTC CASSLGAAGRGYTF
TRBJ1-2 TRBV2 . . TGTGCCAGCTCCAGCGACGTAAACTATGGCTACACCTTC CASSSDVNYGYTF
TRBJ2-5 TRBV29-1 TRBD2 . TGCAGCGTTGAGATTAGCGGGGGGGCTTTTAAGACCCAGTACTTC CSVEISGGAFKTQYF
TRBJ2-1 TRBV9 TRBD2 few TGTGCCAGCAGCGCAGGGACTAGTGGCTACAATGAGCAGTTCTTC CASSAGTSGYNEQFF
TRBJ1-1 TRBV6-4 . . TGTGCCAGCAGAACAGGGCCGAACACTGAAGCTTTCTTT CASRTGPNTEAFF
TRBJ2-7 TRBV6-5 . . TGTGCCAGCATGCCCAGGGCAAGCTCCTACGAGCAGTACTTC CASMPRASSYEQYF
TRBJ2-2 TRBV28 TRBD1 . TGTGCCAGCGCGCACCGGGACAGGAACACCGGGGAGCTGTTTTTT CASAHRDRNTGELFF